This T cell receptor (beta chain) stems from a study of T cell responses to AZD1222 COVID-19 vaccine. General study points: Donors, mostly white British, included more females; clonal diversity was possibly underestimated. CD4 TCRs covered the whole spike, strongest at regions 160-218 and 743-854. Spike-specific TCR breadth rose after two AZD1222 doses, and depth rose as well. Just a handful of AZD1222 recipients were seropositive at baseline.

Regarding this clone: Its antigen is still unknown.

The table came from immunoSEQ multiplex PCR; TCRdb's copy has only in-frame clones and leaves some out. The sample has 70,000 to 95,000 clones; over 85% are singletons. The CDR3 is 13 amino acids. V lost 4 bases, J lost 5 bases, and 8 bases lay in between. Germline V gene sequence: CDR1 MNHEY, CDR2 SVGAGI. The V gene is TRBV6-5, the J gene TRBJ1-4, with D unclear. The sample in question was peripheral blood, obtained on day 0 of MenACWY control vaccination. The TCR sequence derives from an adult in good health. This chain's CDR3 is CASSSLPNEKLFF. Written as DNA, the CDR3 is TGTGCCAGCAGTTCCCTCCCAAATGAAAAACTGTTTTTT.